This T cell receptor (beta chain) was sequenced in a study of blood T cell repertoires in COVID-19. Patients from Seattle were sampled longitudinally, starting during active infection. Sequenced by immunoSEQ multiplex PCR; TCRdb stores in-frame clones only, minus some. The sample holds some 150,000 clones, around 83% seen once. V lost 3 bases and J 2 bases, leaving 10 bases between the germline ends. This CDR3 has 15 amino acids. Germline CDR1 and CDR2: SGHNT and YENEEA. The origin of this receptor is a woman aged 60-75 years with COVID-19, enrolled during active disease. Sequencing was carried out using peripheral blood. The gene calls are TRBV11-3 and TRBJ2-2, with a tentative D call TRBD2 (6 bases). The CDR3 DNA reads TGTGCCAGCAGCTTCGTCGCGGGAAACACCGGGGAGCTGTTTTTT. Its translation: CASSFVAGNTGELFF.